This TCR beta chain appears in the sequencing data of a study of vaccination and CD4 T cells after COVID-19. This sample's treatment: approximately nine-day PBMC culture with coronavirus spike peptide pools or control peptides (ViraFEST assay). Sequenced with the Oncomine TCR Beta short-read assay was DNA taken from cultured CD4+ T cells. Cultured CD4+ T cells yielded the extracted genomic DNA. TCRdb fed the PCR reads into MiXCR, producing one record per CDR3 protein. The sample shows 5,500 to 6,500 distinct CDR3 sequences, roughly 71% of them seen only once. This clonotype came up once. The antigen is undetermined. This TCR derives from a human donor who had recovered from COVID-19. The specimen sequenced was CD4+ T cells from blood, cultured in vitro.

CDR3 sequence reads: CASSETTTGDTEAFF. CDR3 sequence (DNA): TGTGCCAGCAGTGAAACGACGACAGGGGACACTGAAGCTTTCTTT. The V and J genes are TRBV25-1 and TRBJ1-1; 8 bases fit TRBD1. This CDR3 region has 15 residues. Germline values: CDR1 MGHDK, CDR2 SYGVNS. J lost 3 bases, V lost 2 bases, and 5 bases had no gene match. Full variable domain (rest looked up from reference TRBV25-1 and TRBJ1-1): EADIYQTPRYLVIGTGKKITLECSQTMGHDKMYWYQQDPGMELHLIHYSYGVNSTEKGDLSSESTVSRIRTEHFPLTLESARPSHTSQYLCASSETTTGDTEAFFGQGTRLTVV.